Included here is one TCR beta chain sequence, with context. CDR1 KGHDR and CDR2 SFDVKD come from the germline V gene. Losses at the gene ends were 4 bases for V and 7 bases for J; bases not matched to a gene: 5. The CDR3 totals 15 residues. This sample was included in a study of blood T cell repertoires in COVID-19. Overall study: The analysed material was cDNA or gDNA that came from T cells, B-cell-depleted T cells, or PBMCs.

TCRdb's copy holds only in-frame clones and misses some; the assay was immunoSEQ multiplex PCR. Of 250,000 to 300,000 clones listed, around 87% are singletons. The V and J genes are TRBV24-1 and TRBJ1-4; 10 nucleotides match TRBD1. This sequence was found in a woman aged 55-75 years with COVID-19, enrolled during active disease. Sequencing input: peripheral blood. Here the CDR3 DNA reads TGTGCCACCAGTGACCCGACAGGGGGCGGTGAAAAACTGTTTTTT. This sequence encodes CATSDPTGGGEKLFF.